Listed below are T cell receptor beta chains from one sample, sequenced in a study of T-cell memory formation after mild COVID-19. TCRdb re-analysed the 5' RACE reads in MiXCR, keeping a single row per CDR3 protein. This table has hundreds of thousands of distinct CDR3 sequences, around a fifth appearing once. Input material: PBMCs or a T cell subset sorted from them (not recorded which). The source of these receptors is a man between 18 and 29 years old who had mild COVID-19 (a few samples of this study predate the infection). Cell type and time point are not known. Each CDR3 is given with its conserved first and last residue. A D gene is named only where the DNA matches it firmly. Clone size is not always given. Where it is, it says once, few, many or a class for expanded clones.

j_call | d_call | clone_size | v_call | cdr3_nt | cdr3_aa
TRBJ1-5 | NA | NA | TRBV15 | TGTGCCACCAGCAGAGGTGTCATGGAGGATAGGCCCCAGCATTTT | CATSRGVMEDRPQHF
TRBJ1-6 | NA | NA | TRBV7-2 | TGTGCCAGCAGCAACTACAGGGCTCCGAATTCACCCCTCCACTTT | CASSNYRAPNSPLHF
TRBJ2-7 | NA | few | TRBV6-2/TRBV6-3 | TGTGCCAGCAGTAATGCCAGGGGGGAGAGCTACGAGCAGTACTTC | CASSNARGESYEQYF
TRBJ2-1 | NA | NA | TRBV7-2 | TGTGCCAGCAGCTTAGAAGCTCGAGGGAACAATGAGCAGTTCTTC | CASSLEARGNNEQFF
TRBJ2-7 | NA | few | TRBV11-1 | TGTGCCAGCAGCTTAGAAACGAGTTTTTCCTACGAGCAGTACTTC | CASSLETSFSYEQYF
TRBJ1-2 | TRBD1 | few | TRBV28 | TGTGCCAGCAGTTTAGTCGCAGGGGGCTATGGCTACACCTTC | CASSLVAGGYGYTF
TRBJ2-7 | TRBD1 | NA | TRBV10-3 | TGTGCCATCAGTCAGGACAGGGTCTACGAGCAGTACTTC | CAISQDRVYEQYF
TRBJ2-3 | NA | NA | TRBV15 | TGTGCCACCAGCAGCCGATATGCAGGGCTGGATACGCAGTATTTT | CATSSRYAGLDTQYF
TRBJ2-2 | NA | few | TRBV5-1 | TGCGCCAGCAGCTTGGTCCCAGCCTCAGCGTTGGGGGAGCTGTTTTTT | CASSLVPASALGELFF
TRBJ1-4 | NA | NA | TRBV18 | TGTGCCAGCTCACAAACCACGATTACAACTAATGAAAAACTGTTTTTT | CASSQTTITTNEKLFF
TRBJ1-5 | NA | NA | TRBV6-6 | TGTGCCAGCAGACAGACAGGTCACAATCAGCCCCAGCATTTT | CASRQTGHNQPQHF
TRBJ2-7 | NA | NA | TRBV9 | TGTGCCAGCAGCTCGAGGAGCAGGGGAGGAGAGCAGTACTTC | CASSSRSRGGEQYF
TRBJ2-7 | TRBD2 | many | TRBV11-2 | TGTGCCAGCAGCCCTGCCCAGCGGGGGAACCCCTACGAGCAGTACTTC | CASSPAQRGNPYEQYF
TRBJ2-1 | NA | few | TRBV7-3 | TGTGCCAGCAGGGGGGGGCAGGGCAACGGGAATGAGCAGTTCTTC | CASRGGQGNGNEQFF
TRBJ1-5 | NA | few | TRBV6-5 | TGTGCCAGCAGCCCCATGGGGTATAGCAATCAGCCCCAGCATTTT | CASSPMGYSNQPQHF
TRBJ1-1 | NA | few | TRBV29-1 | TGCAGCGGACTATGGGGGCTGAAAGCTTTCTTT | CSGLWGLKAFF
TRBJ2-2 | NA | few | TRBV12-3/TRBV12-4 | TGTGCCAGCAGTTTAACCAGGCTGGACACCGGGGAGCTGTTTTTT | CASSLTRLDTGELFF
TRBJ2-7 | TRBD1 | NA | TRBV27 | TGTGCCAGCAGTTTAATGGGACAGGACTACGAGCAGTACTTC | CASSLMGQDYEQYF
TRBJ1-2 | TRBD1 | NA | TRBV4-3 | TGCGCCAGCAGCTTTGGACAGGGGAGTGGCTACACCTTC | CASSFGQGSGYTF
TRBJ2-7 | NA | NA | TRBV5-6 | TGTGCCAGCAGCTTGCCCCGGGACCACAACTACGAGCAGTACTTC | CASSLPRDHNYEQYF
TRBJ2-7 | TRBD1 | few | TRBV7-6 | TGTGCCAGCAGCTTAGGGGACAGTTCCCCCTACGAGCAGTACTTC | CASSLGDSSPYEQYF
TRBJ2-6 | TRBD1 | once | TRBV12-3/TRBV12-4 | TGTGCCAGCAGTCCATACAGGGGAACCAACGTCCTGACTTTC | CASSPYRGTNVLTF
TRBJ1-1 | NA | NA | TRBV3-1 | TGTGCCAGCAGCCAAGATCAGGGGCAGGGCCCTGAAGCTTTCTTT | CASSQDQGQGPEAFF
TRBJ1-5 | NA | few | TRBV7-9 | TGTGCCAGCAGCTTAGAGGCCAGGGGTTCGGATCAGCCCCAGCATTTT | CASSLEARGSDQPQHF